This T cell receptor beta chain came from a study of T cells in Graves' hyperthyroidism and ophthalmopathy. CDR1 and CDR2 from the germline V gene are DFQATT and SNEGSKA (reference sequence). CDR3 length equals 13 residues. Deletions cut 4 bases from V and 3 bases from J, with 13 bases between. For this clonotype: Possible read error: a much larger clone is one base away.

RNA transcripts provided the source from which TCR beta CDR3 regions were amplified. Initially, a first-round RT-PCR of the TCR CDR3 employed the HTBI primer set. One entry per CDR3 protein, called by TCRdb with MiXCR from the multiplex PCR reads. The data contain under 650,000 distinct CDR3 sequences, around 15% of them seen just once; the ten biggest clones take up around 3.9%. Recently diagnosed hyperthyroidism of less than 2 months' duration affected patients aged 18 to 65. Uncontrolled infection, other autoimmune disease, pregnancy or lactation excluded patients. The diagnoses drew upon clinical symptoms, serum thyroxine and TRAb, thyroid ultrasound and orbital computed tomography. The PBMCs were taken from roughly 10 ml of fresh peripheral blood.

The sample was blood. The receptor's source is a woman aged 30 to 39 with Graves' hyperthyroidism. The chain has TRBV20-1 and TRBJ2-7; D remains ambiguous. The CDR3 DNA is TGCAGTGCTACGACCGGGCCAGACTACGAGCAGTACTTC. Translation gives CSATTGPDYEQYF.